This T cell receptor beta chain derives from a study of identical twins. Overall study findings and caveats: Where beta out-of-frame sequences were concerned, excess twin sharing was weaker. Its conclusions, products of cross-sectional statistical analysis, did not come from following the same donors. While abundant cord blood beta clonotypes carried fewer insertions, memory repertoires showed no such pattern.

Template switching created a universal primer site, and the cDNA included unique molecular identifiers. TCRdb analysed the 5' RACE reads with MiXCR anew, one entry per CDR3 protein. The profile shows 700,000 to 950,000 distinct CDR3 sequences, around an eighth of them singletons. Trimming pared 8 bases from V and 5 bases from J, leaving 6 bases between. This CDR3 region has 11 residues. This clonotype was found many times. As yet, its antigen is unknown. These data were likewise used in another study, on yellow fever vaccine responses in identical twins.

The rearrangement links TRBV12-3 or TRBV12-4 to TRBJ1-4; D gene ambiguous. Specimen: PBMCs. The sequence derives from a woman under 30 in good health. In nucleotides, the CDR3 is TGTGCCAGCTCGGGGAATGAAAAACTGTTTTTT. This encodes CASSGNEKLFF.